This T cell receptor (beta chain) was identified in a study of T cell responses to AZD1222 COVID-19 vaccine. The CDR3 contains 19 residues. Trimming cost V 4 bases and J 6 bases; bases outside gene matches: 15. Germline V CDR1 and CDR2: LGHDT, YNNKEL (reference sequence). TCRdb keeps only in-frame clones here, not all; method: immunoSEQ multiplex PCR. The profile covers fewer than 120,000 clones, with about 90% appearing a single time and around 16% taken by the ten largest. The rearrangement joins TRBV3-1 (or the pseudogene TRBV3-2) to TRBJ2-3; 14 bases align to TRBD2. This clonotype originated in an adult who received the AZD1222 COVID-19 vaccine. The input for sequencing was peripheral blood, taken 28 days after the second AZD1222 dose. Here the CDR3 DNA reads TGTGCCAGCAGCCCGAGTTTCCGCCGACTAGCGGGAGGGGGGGATACGCAGTATTTT. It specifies CASSPSFRRLAGGGDTQYF.